This T cell receptor beta chain comes out of a study of regulatory T cells in long-lasting Graves disease. Study-wide results and limits: It was in persistent disease that TRBV28, TRBJ1-2 and TRBJ2-5 were favored.

Regarding this clonotype: Its antigen is undetermined.

Assembly of TCR beta libraries relied on iRepertoire HTBI primers together with Arm-PCR of CDR3 regions. TCRdb reprocessed the multiplex PCR reads with MiXCR, giving one entry per CDR3 protein. The sample shows a few hundred thousand distinct CDR3 sequences, roughly 20% of them seen only once. Specified time point: persistent/refractory GD, antithyroid drugs over 5 years with positive TRAb. Researchers made the TCR library from RNA that was extracted from PBMCs. Trimming took off 1 base at V and 4 bases at J, with 5 bases between the two ends. Germline assignment: CDR1 SGHAT and CDR2 FQNNGV. The CDR3 sequence is 13 residues long.

Sequencing was performed on peripheral blood mononuclear cells (PBMCs), taken when the disease was refractory, from a patient treated with antithyroid drugs. The source of this sequence is a middle-aged woman with Graves disease. The chain employs TRBV11-2 and TRBJ2-1; D not resolved. CDR3 bases: TGTGCCAGCAGCTTAGTTCTTTACAATGAGCAGTTCTTC. Amino acid sequence: CASSLVLYNEQFF.